This T cell receptor (beta chain) was recorded in a study of long-term antiretroviral therapy in people with HIV (dated by TCRdb to the early 2020s). Regarding the study in general: Collection of the earliest samples took place about a decade ahead of the 2015 WHO recommendation for immediate ART, at a time when ART was typically delayed until CD4 counts fell. No cross-contamination during QIAcube processing was shown when test extractions of a monoclonal T-cell line were performed alongside 33 polyclonal samples. This retrospective serial study examined whether starting ART and sustained HIV suppression were associated with changes in the composition and diversity of the TRB repertoire in peripheral blood. About 40% of the roughly 30 participants with HIV were female. A total of 150 to 200 cryopreserved PBMC samples came from 25 to 35 adults with confirmed HIV infection and were collected serially over a mean of roughly six years (range 1-12).

Participants were included only if at least one PBMC sample before ART initiation and at least two post-ART samples were available. Every participant with HIV received treatment in the United States of America. Before DNA extraction, cryopreserved samples of roughly 0.95-10 million PBMC were thawed and washed. At the time of the earliest PBMC sample, participants with HIV were aged between roughly 20 and 54 years. Each participant contributed PBMC samples from 1-4 timepoints before ART initiation and 2-8 timepoints after ART initiation, with a median of 7 samples. For every participant, serial HIV viral load, CD4+ T-cell count, ART history and demographic data were obtained. Using a Qiagen kit on a QIAcube, genomic DNA was extracted from unsorted PBMC, with samples processed in batches of 12. V loses 2 bases, J loses 2 bases, and the germline ends lie 8 bases apart. CDR1 and CDR2 (SGHDT, YYEEEE) derive from the germline V gene. From its cysteine to its phenylalanine, the CDR3 spans 13 amino acids. Kept here is only the CDR3 DNA, which spans 39 bases and is read in frame from base 1.

On the study overall, not on this receptor specifically: The samples were dated from about 2003 to 2018, and the ART regimens that were used may be less effective than current ART regimens. Expanded TRB clones identified before ART initiation dominated the repertoire at all time points, although this dominance fluctuated and declined in many PLHIV after ART. No data were available on ART adherence, viral resistance or therapy changes, limiting inferences about post-ART repertoire changes. Owing to limited PBMC availability, only the TCR beta chain was sequenced, without alpha chain pairing. Starting ART was linked to a significant rise in TRB diversity, yet even after long-term ART the diversity remained significantly lower than in transplant donor controls. Because pre-ART samples had limited cell numbers, unsorted PBMC were profiled rather than sorted CD4+ and CD8+ T cells. HIV repertoires had narrower CDR3 length ranges than controls, and the network structure suggested an antigen-experienced repertoire that shifted only slightly toward naive after ART.

This clone was recorded once. What this receptor recognizes is not known. No much larger clone is present one base from it, and per-base qualities are unavailable. The immunoSEQ hsTCRB v3.0 assay was used at survey level resolution for TRB variable region sequencing. The target sequencing depth for TRB was 40,000-50,000 T-cell genomes per sample. An Illumina MiSeq with a v3 150-cycle kit was used to sequence the pooled TRB libraries. From the authors' description of their analysis: Repertoire analysis was run in R within a reproducible Nextflow workflow that covered QC, data transformation and analysis. LymphoSeq2, an R package for exploring AIRR-Seq data, was used to implement custom analyses. A handful of samples yielding fewer than 5000 total TRB sequences were excluded, leaving 150 to 200 analyzed HIV repertoires. Among the 188 retained HIV repertoires, some 60 were collected before ART initiation and around 130 were collected after ART initiation. Repertoires were downsampled to 5000 TRB nucleotide sequences, and summary statistics were averaged over 100 downsampling iterations. Only TRB sequences with CDR3 regions of at least seven amino acids were retained for analysis. A Shannon entropy-derived clonality score and the Gini coefficient were used to measure diversity. In the repertoire networks, any two of the top 5000 CDR3 amino acid sequences were connected whenever the two sequences differed by an edit distance of one. GLIPH2 predicted antigen specificity groups and MHC restriction for TRB CDR3 amino acid sequences. To flag known CMV, EBV, HIV or tissue antigen associations, CDR3 amino acid sequences were matched against VDJdb and McPAS-TCR. Pre-ART, post-ART and control groups were compared with Wilcoxon signed-rank tests and Holm-Bonferroni correction. Drawn from immuneACCESS, this table holds only the in-frame rearrangements with V and J called that TCRdb kept. Clones are partly lost; checked studies trace under half to an unresolved V gene and leave the rest unexplained. V, J and clone size derive from that table, while D and trimming were established from the DNA sequence. The sample has some 25,000 clones on record, roughly 82% of them singletons. About 2.1% of the sample comes from the top ten.

The chain is assembled from TRBV5-6 and TRBJ2-7; the D gene remains uncertain. The sequence came from a man between 45 and 60 years old with HIV. Material: unsorted PBMCs, obtained 3 years after starting antiretroviral therapy. CDR3 sequence: CASSLRLTYEQYF. The nucleotide sequence reads as follows: TGTGCCAGCAGCTTACGCTTGACCTACGAGCAGTACTTC.